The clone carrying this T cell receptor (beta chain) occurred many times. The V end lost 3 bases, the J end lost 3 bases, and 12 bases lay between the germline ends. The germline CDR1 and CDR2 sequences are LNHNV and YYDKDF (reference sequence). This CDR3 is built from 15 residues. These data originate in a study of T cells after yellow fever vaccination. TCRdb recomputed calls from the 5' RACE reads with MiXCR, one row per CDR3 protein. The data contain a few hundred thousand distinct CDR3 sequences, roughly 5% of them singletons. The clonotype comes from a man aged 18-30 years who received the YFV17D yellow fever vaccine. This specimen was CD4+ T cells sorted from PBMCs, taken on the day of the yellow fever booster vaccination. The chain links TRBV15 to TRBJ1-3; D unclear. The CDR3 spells CATSSTGGLGNTIYF. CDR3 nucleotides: TGTGCCACCAGCAGCACCGGAGGGCTTGGAAACACCATATATTTT.